This paragraph covers one T cell receptor (beta chain) sequence. What it recognizes is unknown. This sample was taken from a study of T cell responses to AZD1222 COVID-19 vaccine. Study-wide results and limits: An increase in Spike-specific TCR breadth and depth was observed after two AZD1222 doses. Spike-spanning, vaccine-associated CD4 TCRs were dominant at 160-218 and 743-854. Unmutated variant regions are reportedly the target of nearly half of TCRs that are spike-specific. Repertoire collection took place solely once the T cell response had peaked.

The CDR3 has 13 amino acids. The V segment lost 6 bases and the J segment 1 base; nucleotides outside the gene matches: 0. CDR1 is MNHEY and CDR2 is SVGAGI in the germline V gene. TCRdb's table, derived via immunoSEQ multiplex PCR, lists solely in-frame clones and lacks some. The sample includes about 130,000 clones, approximately 85% seen only once; the top ten take 7.5% to 8%. This chain joins TRBV6-5 and TRBJ1-5; TRBD1 matches at 7 bases. The sample in question was peripheral blood, obtained on day 0 of AZD1222 vaccination. This TCR was sampled from an adult in good health. The CDR3 reads CASRDRSNQPQHF. In DNA, the CDR3 is TGTGCCAGCAGGGACAGGAGCAATCAGCCCCAGCATTTT.